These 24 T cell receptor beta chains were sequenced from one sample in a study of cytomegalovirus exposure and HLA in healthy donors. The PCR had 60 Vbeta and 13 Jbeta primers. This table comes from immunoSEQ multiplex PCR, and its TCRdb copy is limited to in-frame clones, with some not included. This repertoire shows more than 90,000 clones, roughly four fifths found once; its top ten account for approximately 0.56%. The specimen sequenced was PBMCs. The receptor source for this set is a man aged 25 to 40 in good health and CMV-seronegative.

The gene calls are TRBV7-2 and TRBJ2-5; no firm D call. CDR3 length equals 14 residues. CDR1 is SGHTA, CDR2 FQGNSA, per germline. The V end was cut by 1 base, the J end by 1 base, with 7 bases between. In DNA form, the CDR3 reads TGTGCCAGCAGCTTAGTGAGCGTCCAAGAGACCCAGTACTTC. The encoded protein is CASSLVSVQETQYF.

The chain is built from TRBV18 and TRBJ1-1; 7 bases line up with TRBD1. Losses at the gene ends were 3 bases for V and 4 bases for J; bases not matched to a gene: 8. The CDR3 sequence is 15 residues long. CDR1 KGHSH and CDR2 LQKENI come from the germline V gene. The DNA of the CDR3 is TGTGCCAGCTCACCGTCTGTGACAGGGAGCACTGAAGCTTTCTTT. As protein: CASSPSVTGSTEAFF.

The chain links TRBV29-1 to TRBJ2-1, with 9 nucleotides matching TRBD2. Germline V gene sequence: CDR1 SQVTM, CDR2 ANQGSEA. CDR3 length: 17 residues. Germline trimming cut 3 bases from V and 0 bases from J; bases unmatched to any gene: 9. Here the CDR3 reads CSVDGVIAGDSYNEQFF. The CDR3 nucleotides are TGCAGCGTTGATGGTGTTATAGCGGGGGACTCCTACAATGAGCAGTTCTTC.

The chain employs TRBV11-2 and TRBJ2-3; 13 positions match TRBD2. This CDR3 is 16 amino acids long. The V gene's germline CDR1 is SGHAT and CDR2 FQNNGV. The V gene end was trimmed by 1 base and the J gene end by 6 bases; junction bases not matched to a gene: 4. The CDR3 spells CASSLGTSGGSDTQYF. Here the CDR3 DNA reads TGTGCCAGCAGCTTAGGGACTAGCGGGGGATCGGATACGCAGTATTTT.

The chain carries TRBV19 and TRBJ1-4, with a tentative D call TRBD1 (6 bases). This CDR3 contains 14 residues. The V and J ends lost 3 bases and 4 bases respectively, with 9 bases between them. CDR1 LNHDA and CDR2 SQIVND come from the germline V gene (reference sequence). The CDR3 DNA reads TGTGCCAGTAGTATGGACAGATTTAATGAAAAACTGTTTTTT. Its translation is CASSMDRFNEKLFF.

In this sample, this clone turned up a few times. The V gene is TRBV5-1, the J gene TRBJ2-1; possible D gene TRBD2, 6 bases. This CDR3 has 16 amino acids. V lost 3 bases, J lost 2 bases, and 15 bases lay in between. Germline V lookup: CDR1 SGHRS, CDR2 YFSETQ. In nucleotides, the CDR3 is TGCGCCAGCAGCTCGACTAAGGGCGGGACCTACAATGAGCAGTTCTTC. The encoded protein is CASSSTKGGTYNEQFF.

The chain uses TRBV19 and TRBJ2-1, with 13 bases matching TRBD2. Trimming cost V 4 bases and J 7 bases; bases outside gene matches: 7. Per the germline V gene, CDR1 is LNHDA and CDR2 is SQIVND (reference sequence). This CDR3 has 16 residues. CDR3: CASSTTGLAGRNEQFF. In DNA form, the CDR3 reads TGTGCCAGTAGTACTACGGGACTAGCGGGAAGAAATGAGCAGTTCTTC. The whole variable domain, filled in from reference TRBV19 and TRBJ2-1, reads DGGITQSPKYLFRKEGQNVTLSCEQNLNHDAMYWYRQDPGQGLRLIYYSQIVNDFQKGDIAEGYSVSREKKESFPLTVTSAQKNPTAFYLCASSTTGLAGRNEQFFGPGTRLTVL.

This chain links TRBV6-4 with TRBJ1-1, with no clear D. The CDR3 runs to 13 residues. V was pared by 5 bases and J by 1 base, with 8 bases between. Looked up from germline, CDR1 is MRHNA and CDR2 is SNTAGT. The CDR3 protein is CASSSNGNTEAFF. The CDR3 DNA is TGTGCCAGCAGTTCGAACGGGAACACTGAAGCTTTCTTT.

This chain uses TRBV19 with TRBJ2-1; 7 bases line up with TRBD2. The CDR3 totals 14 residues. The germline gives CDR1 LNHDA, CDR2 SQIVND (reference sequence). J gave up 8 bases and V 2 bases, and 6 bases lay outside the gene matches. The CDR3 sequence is CASSIPGGMDEQFF. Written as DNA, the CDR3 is TGTGCCAGTAGTATACCGGGGGGTATGGATGAGCAGTTCTTC.

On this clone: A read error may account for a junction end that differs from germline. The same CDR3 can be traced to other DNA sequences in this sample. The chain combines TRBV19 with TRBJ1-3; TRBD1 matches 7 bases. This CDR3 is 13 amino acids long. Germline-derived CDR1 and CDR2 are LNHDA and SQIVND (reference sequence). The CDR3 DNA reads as TGTGCCAGCAGTACTCAAACAGGGGATACCATATATTTT. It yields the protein CASSTQTGDTIYF.

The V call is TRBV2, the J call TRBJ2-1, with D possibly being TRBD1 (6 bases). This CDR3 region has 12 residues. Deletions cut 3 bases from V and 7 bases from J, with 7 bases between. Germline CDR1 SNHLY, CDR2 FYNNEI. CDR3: CASSDQGNEQFF. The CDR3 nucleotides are TGTGCCAGCAGTGACCAGGGGAATGAGCAGTTCTTC.

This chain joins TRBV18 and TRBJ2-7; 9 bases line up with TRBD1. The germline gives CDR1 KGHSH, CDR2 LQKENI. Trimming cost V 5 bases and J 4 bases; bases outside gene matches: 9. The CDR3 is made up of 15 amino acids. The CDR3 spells CASSVTGTGLYEQYF. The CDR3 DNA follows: TGTGCCAGCTCAGTAACCGGGACAGGGTTGTACGAGCAGTACTTC. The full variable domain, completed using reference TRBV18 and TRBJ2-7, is NAGVMQNPRHLVRRRGQEARLRCSPMKGHSHVYWYRQLPEEGLKFMVYLQKENIIDESGMPKERFSAEFPKEGPSILRIQQVVRGDSAAYFCASSVTGTGLYEQYFGPGTRLTVT.

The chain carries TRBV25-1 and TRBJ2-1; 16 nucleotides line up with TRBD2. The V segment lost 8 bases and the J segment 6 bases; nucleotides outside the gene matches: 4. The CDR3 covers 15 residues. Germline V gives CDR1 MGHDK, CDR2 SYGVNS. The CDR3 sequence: CASLGTSGGVNEQFF. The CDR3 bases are TGTGCCAGCCTCGGGACTAGCGGGGGGGTCAATGAGCAGTTCTTC.

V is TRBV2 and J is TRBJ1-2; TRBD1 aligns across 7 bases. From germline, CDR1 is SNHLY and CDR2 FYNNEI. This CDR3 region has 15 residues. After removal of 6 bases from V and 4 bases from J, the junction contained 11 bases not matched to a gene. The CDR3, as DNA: TGTGCCAGCAGACCGAGGGGGCAAGGGGCCTATGGCTACACCTTC. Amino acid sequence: CASRPRGQGAYGYTF. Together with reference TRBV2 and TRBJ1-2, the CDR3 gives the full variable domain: EPEVTQTPSHQVTQMGQEVILRCVPISNHLYFYWYRQILGQKVEFLVSFYNNEISEKSEIFDDQFSVERPDGSNFTLKIRSTKLEDSAMYFCASRPRGQGAYGYTFGSGTRLTVV.

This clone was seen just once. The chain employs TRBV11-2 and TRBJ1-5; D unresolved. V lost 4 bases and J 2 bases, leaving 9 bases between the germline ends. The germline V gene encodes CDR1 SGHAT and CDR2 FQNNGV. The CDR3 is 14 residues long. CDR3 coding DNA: TGTGCCAGCAGCTGGGGAGTGGGCAATCAGCCCCAGCATTTT. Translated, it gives CASSWGVGNQPQHF.

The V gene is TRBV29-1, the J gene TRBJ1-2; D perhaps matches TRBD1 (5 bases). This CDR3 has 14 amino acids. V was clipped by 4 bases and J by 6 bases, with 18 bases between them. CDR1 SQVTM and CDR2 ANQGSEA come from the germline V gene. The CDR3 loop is CSVVSLREENGYTF. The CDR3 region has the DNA TGCAGCGTTGTAAGTCTCAGGGAAGAGAATGGCTACACCTTC. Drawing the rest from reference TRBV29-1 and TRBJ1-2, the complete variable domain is SAVISQKPSRDICQRGTSLTIQCQVDSQVTMMFWYRQQPGQSLTLIATANQGSEATYESGFVIDKFPISRPNLTFSTLTVSNMSPEDSSIYLCSVVSLREENGYTFGSGTRLTVV.

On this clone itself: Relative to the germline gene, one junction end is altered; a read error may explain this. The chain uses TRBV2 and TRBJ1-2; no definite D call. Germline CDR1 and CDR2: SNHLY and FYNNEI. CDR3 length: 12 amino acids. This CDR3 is CASELRTDGYPF. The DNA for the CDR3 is TGTGCCAGCGAACTAAGGACTGATGGCTACCCCTTC. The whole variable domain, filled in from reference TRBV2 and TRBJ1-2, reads EPEVTQTPSHQVTQMGQEVILRCVPISNHLYFYWYRQILGQKVEFLVSFYNNEISEKSEIFDDQFSVERPDGSNFTLKIRSTKLEDSAMYFCASELRTDGYPFGSGTRLTVV.

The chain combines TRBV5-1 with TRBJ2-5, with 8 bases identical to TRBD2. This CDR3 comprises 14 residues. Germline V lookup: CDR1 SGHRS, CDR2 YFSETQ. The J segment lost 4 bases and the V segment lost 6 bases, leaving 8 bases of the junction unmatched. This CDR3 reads CASNHGLAGETQYF. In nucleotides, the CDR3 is TGCGCCAGCAACCACGGACTAGCAGGAGAGACCCAGTACTTC.

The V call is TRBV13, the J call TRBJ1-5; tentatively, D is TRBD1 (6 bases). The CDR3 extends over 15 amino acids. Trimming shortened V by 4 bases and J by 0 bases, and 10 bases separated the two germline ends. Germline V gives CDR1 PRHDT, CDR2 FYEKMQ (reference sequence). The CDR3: CASSSSDSSNQPQHF. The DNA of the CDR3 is TGTGCCAGCAGCTCATCGGACAGTAGCAATCAGCCCCAGCATTTT.

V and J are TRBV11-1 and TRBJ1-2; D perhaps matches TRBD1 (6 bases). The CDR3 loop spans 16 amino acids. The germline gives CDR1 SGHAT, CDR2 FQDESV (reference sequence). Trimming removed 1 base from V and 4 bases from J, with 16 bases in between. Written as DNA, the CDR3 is TGTGCCAGCAGCTTAGATCCCAGGGGCGAAATCTATGGCTACACCTTC. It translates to CASSLDPRGEIYGYTF.

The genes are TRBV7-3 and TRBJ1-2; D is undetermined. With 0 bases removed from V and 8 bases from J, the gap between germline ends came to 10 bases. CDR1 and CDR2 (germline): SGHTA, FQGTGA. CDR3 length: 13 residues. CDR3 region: CASSLTGGDGYTF. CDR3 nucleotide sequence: TGTGCCAGCAGCTTAACAGGCGGCGACGGCTACACCTTC.

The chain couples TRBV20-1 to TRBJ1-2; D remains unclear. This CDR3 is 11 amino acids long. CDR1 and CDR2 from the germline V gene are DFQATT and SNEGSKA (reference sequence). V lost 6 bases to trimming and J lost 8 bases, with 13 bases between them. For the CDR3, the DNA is TGCAGTGCCACGGGAGGGAAGGGCTACACCTTC. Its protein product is CSATGGKGYTF.

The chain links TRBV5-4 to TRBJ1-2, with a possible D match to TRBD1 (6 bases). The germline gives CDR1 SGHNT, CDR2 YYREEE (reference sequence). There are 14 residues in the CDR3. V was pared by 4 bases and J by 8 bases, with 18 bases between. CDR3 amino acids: CASSIYQGIGGYTF. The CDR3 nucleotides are TGTGCCAGCAGCATATACCAGGGGATAGGGGGCTACACCTTC. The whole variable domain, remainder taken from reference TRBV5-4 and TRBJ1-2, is ETGVTQSPTHLIKTRGQQVTLRCSSQSGHNTVSWYQQALGQGPQFIFQYYREEENGRGNFPPRFSGLQFPNYSSELNVNALELDDSALYLCASSIYQGIGGYTFGSGTRLTVV.

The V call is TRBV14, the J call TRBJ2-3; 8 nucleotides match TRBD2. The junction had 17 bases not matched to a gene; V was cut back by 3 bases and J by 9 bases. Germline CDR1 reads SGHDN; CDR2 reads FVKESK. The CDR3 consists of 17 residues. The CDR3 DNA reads TGTGCCAGCAGCCACACTCCAACGGGAGGGGAGAGACAGACGCAGTATTTT. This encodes CASSHTPTGGERQTQYF.